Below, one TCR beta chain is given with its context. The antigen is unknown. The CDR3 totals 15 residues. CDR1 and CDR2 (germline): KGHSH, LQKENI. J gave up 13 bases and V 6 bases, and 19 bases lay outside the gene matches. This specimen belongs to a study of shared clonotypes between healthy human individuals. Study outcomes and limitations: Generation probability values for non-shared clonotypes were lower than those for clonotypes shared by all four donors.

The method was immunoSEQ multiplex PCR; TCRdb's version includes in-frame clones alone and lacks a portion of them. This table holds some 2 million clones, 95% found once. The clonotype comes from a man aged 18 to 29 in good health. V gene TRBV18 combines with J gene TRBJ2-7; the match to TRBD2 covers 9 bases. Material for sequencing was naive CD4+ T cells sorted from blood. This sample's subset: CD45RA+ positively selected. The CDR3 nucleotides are TGTGCCAGCTCGCCGCGGGAGGGGAGCGGGTCTGACCCATACTTC. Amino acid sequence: CASSPREGSGSDPYF.